This T cell receptor beta chain is from a study of molecular identifiers for immune sequencing clone quantification. TCRdb redid the calling of the PCR reads with MiXCR, one entry per CDR3 protein. Among about 640,000 distinct CDR3 sequences listed, just under 20% were seen once. This clonotype was recorded many times. The source of this sequence is a human donor in good health. Some libraries in this study had Jurkat cell RNA spiked in. The sample taken for sequencing was naive CD8+ T cells from blood, with Jurkat cell RNA spiked in. Specified subset: FACS-sorted CD8+CD4-CCR7+CD45RA+ naive T cells.

In DNA form, the CDR3 reads TGTGCCAGCAGCTTAGTGGCGTTAGCGGGAAGGGCCGGGGAGCTGTTTTTT. Protein sequence: CASSLVALAGRAGELFF. The chain couples TRBV7-6 to TRBJ2-2; 8 nucleotides line up with TRBD2. Losses at the gene ends were 1 base for V and 6 bases for J; bases not matched to a gene: 10. This CDR3 has 17 residues. Germline-derived CDR1 and CDR2 are SGHVS and FNYEAQ. Using reference TRBV7-6 and TRBJ2-2 for the parts outside the CDR3, the full variable domain is GAGVSQSPRYKVTKRGQDVALRCDPISGHVSLYWYRQALGQGPEFLTYFNYEAQQDKSGLPNDRFSAERPEGSISTLTIQRTEQRDSAMYRCASSLVALAGRAGELFFGEGSRLTVL.